Following are 8 T cell receptor beta chains from one sample sequenced in a study of beta chain features in type 1 diabetes. Expressed TCRB transcripts were sequenced after all isolated RNA was converted to cDNA. Data came from immunoSEQ multiplex PCR; TCRdb stores just in-frame clones and leaves some out. The sample records about 620,000 clones, around 15% being singletons. Sequenced input: naive CD4+ T cells from blood. Every receptor here comes from a man younger than 35 in good health.

The rearrangement uses TRBV4-3 and TRBJ1-3; D gene uncertain. Per germline, CDR1 LGHNA and CDR2 YSLEER. The length of the CDR3 is 15 residues. Trimming took off 4 bases at V and 0 bases at J, with 10 bases between the two ends. In DNA form, the CDR3 reads TGCGCCAGCAGCCCCGGACTGCCCTCTGGAAACACCATATATTTT. Translated: CASSPGLPSGNTIYF.

J is TRBJ1-1 and V is TRBV4-2, with a weak D call TRBD1 (5 bases). Trimming removed 0 bases at V and 7 bases at J, with 15 bases between. Germline V gene data show CDR1 as LGHNA and CDR2 as YNFKEQ. CDR3 length: 15 residues. CDR3 DNA sequence: TGTGCCAGCAGCCAAGATCCTAAGGGGACTTATGAAGCTTTCTTT. This sequence encodes CASSQDPKGTYEAFF.

On this clone: The sample has other DNA sequences that encode this CDR3 too. The rearrangement links TRBV7-2 to TRBJ2-7; 10 bases agree with TRBD1. V lost 1 base and J lost 2; bases outside the gene matches: 2. Germline CDR1 SGHTA, CDR2 FQGNSA. The CDR3 extends over 15 amino acids. The CDR3 DNA reads TGTGCCAGCAGCTTAGGAGGGACAGGGGCCTACGAGCAGTACTTC. As protein: CASSLGGTGAYEQYF.

V is TRBV9 and J is TRBJ1-1; TRBD1 aligns across 8 bases. The CDR3 is 14 residues long. The ends lost 0 bases at V and 3 bases at J; junction bases unmatched: 1. Germline CDR1 is SGDLS and CDR2 is YYNGEE. CDR3 sequence reads: CASSVGTGYTEAFF. The CDR3 DNA follows: TGTGCCAGCAGCGTAGGGACAGGGTACACTGAAGCTTTCTTT.

This clone was observed a few times. The genes are TRBV7-9 and TRBJ1-5; unclear D gene. Germline V CDR1 and CDR2: SEHNR, FQNEAQ (reference sequence). The CDR3 extends over 17 amino acids. Trimming cost V 3 bases and J 1 base, with 16 bases left between them. For the CDR3, the DNA is TGTGCCAGCAGCTTGGGAGGGTTTGGGGAAAGCAATCAGCCCCAGCATTTT. It is translated as CASSLGGFGESNQPQHF.

This clone has just a few counts. This chain uses TRBV29-1 with TRBJ1-2, with TRBD1 matching 11 bases. Germline V gene data show CDR1 as SQVTM and CDR2 as ANQGSEA. Losses at the gene ends were 6 bases for V and 6 bases for J; bases not matched to a gene: 3. This CDR3 contains 12 residues. CDR3 nucleotides: TGCAGCGTCAGGACAGGGGGCGATGGCTACACCTTC. Translated: CSVRTGGDGYTF.

J is TRBJ2-7 and V is TRBV19; 7 bases match TRBD1. After removal of 1 base from V and 3 bases from J, the junction contained 18 bases not matched to a gene. The CDR3 has 19 residues. In germline, CDR1 is LNHDA, CDR2 SQIVND (reference sequence). The CDR3 reads CASSIGDSYLRDQDYEQYF. The CDR3 region has the DNA TGTGCCAGTAGTATAGGGGACAGTTACCTCCGTGACCAAGACTACGAGCAGTACTTC.

This clone came up a few times. Other DNA sequences of this sample code for an identical CDR3. The chain's CDR3 is CASSYSGETQYF. The CDR3 DNA reads as TGTGCCAGCAGTTACTCCGGGGAGACCCAGTACTTC. This rearrangement joins TRBV6-5 to TRBJ2-5, with D unresolved. The V gene lost 0 bases and the J gene lost 5 bases, with 4 bases spanning the gap. Per the germline V gene, CDR1 is MNHEY and CDR2 is SVGAGI. The CDR3 length is 12 residues.